This TCR beta chain was captured in a study of CD8 T cells in ankylosing spondylitis. TCRdb re-derived calls from the 5' RACE reads in MiXCR, one entry per CDR3 protein. The sample lists 250,000 to 350,000 distinct CDR3 sequences, around 18% occurring once. Study-wide results and caveats: Several highly homologous variants formed a TCR beta motif that appeared characteristic of ankylosing spondylitis blood.

Remarks on this clonotype: No antigen is known for it.

The material sequenced was blood, either unsorted or a sorted T cell fraction (not recorded which). The TCR comes from a male donor with ankylosing spondylitis or in good health (not recorded which).

Written as DNA, the CDR3 is TGTGCCAGCAGCTCTCTCTCGGTTTACAATGAGCAGTTCTTC. This codes for CASSSLSVYNEQFF. This chain joins TRBV12-3 or TRBV12-4 and TRBJ2-1; D is uncertain. V dropped 6 bases and J dropped 4 bases, with 13 bases sitting between them. The CDR3 runs to 14 residues.